This TCR beta chain stems from a study of blood T cell repertoires in COVID-19. The assay was immunoSEQ multiplex PCR, and TCRdb's table has in-frame clones only and misses some. The repertoire holds tens of thousands of clones, roughly 80% seen once, with about 16% in the top ten. Germline CDR1 reads SGHTA; CDR2 reads FQGNSA. V lost 5 bases, J lost 6 bases, and 4 bases stayed unmatched. The CDR3 length is 13 residues. Sequencing input: peripheral blood. The receptor's source is a man older than 75 with active COVID-19. This chain uses TRBV7-2 with TRBJ2-3, with 8 bases matching TRBD2. The CDR3 DNA sequence: TGTGCCAGCAGCCCGACTAGCGCGGATACGCAGTATTTT. This encodes CASSPTSADTQYF.